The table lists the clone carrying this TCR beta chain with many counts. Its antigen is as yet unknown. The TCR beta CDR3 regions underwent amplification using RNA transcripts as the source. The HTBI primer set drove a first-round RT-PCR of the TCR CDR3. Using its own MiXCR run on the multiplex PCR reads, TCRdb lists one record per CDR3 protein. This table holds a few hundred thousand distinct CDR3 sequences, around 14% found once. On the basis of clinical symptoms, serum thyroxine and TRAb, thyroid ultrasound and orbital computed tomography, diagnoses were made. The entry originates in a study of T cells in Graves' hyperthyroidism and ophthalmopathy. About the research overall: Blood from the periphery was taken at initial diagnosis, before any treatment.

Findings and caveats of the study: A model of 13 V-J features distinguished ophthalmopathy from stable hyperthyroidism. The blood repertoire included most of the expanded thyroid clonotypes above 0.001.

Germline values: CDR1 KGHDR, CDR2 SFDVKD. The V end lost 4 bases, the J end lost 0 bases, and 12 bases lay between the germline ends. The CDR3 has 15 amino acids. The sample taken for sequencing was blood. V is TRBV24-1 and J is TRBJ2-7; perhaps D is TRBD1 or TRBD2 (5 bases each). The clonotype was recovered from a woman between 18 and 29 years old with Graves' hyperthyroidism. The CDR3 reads CATSEGPTSSYEQYF. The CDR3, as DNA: TGTGCCACCAGTGAGGGACCTACGAGCTCCTACGAGCAGTACTTC.